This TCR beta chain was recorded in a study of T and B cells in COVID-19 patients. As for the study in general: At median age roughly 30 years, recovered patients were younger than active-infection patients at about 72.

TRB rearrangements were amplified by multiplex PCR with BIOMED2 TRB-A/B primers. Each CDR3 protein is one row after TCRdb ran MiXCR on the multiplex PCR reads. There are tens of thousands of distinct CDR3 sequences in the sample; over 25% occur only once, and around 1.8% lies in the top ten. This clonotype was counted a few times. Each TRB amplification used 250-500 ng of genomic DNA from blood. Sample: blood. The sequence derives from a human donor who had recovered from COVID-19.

For the CDR3, the DNA is TGTGCCAGCAGTTATAATCAGGAAAATCAGCCCCAGCATTTT. It is translated as CASSYNQENQPQHF. The V call is TRBV6-2 or TRBV6-3, the J call TRBJ1-5; D remains unclear. CDR3 length: 14 amino acids. Germline V gene sequence: CDR1 MNHEY, CDR2 SVGEGT. V gave up 3 bases and J gave up 4 bases, with 10 bases separating them.